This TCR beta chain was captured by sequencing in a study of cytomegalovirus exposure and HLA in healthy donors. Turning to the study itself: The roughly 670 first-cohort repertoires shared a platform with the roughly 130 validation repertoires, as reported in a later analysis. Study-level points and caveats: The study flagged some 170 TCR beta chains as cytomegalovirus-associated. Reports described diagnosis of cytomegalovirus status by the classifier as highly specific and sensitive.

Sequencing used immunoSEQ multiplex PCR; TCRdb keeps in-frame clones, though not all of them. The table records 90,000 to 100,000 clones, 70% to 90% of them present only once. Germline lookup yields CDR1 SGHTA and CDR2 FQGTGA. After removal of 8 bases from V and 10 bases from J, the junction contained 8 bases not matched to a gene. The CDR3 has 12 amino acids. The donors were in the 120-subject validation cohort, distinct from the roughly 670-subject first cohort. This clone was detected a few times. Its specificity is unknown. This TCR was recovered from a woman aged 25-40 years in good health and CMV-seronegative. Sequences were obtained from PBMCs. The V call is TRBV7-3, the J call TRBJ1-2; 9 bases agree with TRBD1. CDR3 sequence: CASSPGTGSYTF. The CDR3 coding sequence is TGTGCCAGCTCGCCTGGGACAGGGTCCTACACCTTC.